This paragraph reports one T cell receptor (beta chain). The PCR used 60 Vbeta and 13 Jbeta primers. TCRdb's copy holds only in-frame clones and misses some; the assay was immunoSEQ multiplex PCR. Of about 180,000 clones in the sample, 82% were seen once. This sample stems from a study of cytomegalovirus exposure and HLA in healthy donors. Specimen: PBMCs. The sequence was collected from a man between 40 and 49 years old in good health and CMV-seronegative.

The CDR3 loop reads CAWSGGGPNTGELFF. Here the CDR3 DNA reads TGTGCCTGGAGTGGGGGGGGGCCGAACACCGGGGAGCTGTTTTTT. The chain carries TRBV30 and TRBJ2-2; D might be TRBD2 (7 bases). Germline V gene lookup returns CDR1 GTSNPN and CDR2 SVGIG (reference sequence). The CDR3 spans 15 residues. Trimming cost V 1 base and J 0 bases, with 9 bases left between them.